Below, 9 T cell receptor beta chains from the same sample are listed, as sequenced in a study of PD-L1 blockade in urothelial cancer. The repertoire was sequenced with immunoSEQ multiplex PCR; TCRdb's copy has only in-frame clones and lacks some. The sample includes 85,000 to 90,000 clones, approximately 90% of them seen just once. Source: PBMCs, taken around atezolizumab (anti-PD-L1) treatment. These receptors came from a man aged 55 to 70 with urothelial cancer.

The genes are TRBV15 and TRBJ2-3; a possible D gene is TRBD2 (5 bases). The CDR3 loop spans 12 amino acids. The V end lost 3 bases, the J end lost 6 bases, and 7 bases lay between the germline ends. CDR1 and CDR2 from the germline V gene are LNHNV and YYDKDF (reference sequence). CDR3 residues: CATSSPGDTQYF. The DNA for the CDR3 is TGTGCCACCAGCAGCCCGGGGGATACGCAGTATTTT.

The CDR3 loop is CASSLRAGGGETQYF. As DNA, the CDR3 is TGTGCCAGCAGCTTACGAGCGGGAGGTGGGGAGACCCAGTACTTC. This chain uses TRBV7-2 with TRBJ2-5; 9 bases agree with TRBD2. V lost 2 bases, J lost 5 bases, and 6 bases stayed unmatched. Germline values: CDR1 SGHTA, CDR2 FQGNSA. The CDR3 runs 15 residues.

This chain links TRBV7-3 with TRBJ2-3; TRBD2 might be the D (5 bases). The CDR3 has 15 residues. Trimming removed 5 bases from V and 3 bases from J, with 15 bases in between. Germline values: CDR1 SGHTA, CDR2 FQGTGA. The CDR3 spells CASSLNSLVTDTQYF. The CDR3, as DNA: TGTGCCAGCAGCCTCAACTCACTAGTTACAGATACGCAGTATTTT.

This clone appeared a few times. This rearrangement joins TRBV13 to TRBJ1-3; 9 nucleotides align to TRBD1. There are 13 residues in the CDR3. In germline, CDR1 is PRHDT, CDR2 FYEKMQ (reference sequence). Unmatched junction bases numbered 0, after V lost 8 bases and J lost 1 base. The CDR3 region is CASGTGSGNTIYF. CDR3 DNA: TGTGCCAGCGGGACAGGGTCTGGAAACACCATATATTTT. Drawing the rest from reference TRBV13 and TRBJ1-3, the complete variable domain is AAGVIQSPRHLIKEKRETATLKCYPIPRHDTVYWYQQGPGQDPQFLISFYEKMQSDKGSIPDRFSAQQFSDYHSELNMSSLELGDSALYFCASGTGSGNTIYFGEGSWLTVV.

The chain combines TRBV18 with TRBJ2-7; tentative D call: TRBD2 (5 bases). The CDR3 is 13 residues long. The germline CDR1 and CDR2 sequences are KGHSH and LQKENI. V was trimmed by 3 bases and J by 6 bases, leaving 12 bases between them. The DNA for the CDR3 is TGTGCCAGCTCACCGACTAACGGCCTCGAGCAGTACTTC. Its protein is CASSPTNGLEQYF. The whole variable domain, remainder taken from reference TRBV18 and TRBJ2-7, is NAGVMQNPRHLVRRRGQEARLRCSPMKGHSHVYWYRQLPEEGLKFMVYLQKENIIDESGMPKERFSAEFPKEGPSILRIQQVVRGDSAAYFCASSPTNGLEQYFGPGTRLTVT.

J is TRBJ2-5 and V is TRBV5-4, with 14 bases aligning to TRBD2. From germline, CDR1 is SGHNT and CDR2 YYREEE (reference sequence). The CDR3 has 15 amino acids. The trim removed 3 bases at V and 4 bases at J, leaving 2 bases unmatched. This chain's CDR3 is CASSSGTSGGETQYF. Written as DNA, the CDR3 is TGTGCCAGCAGCTCCGGGACTAGCGGGGGAGAGACCCAGTACTTC.

The rearrangement uses TRBV6-1 and TRBJ2-3; 8 bases agree with TRBD2. The junction had 10 bases not matched to a gene; V was cut back by 4 bases and J by 1 base. Germline V gene data show CDR1 as MNHNS and CDR2 as SASEGT. The CDR3 extends over 17 amino acids. CDR3: CASSAGGQPLGTDTQYF. CDR3 sequence (DNA): TGTGCCAGCAGTGCGGGGGGGCAGCCTCTGGGCACAGATACGCAGTATTTT.

The chain employs TRBV5-1 and TRBJ2-7, with 8 bases lining up with TRBD1. This CDR3 region has 14 residues. Germline values: CDR1 SGHRS, CDR2 YFSETQ. V gave up 0 bases and J gave up 6 bases; unmatched junction bases: 5. Here the CDR3 reads CASSLGETGAEQYF. The CDR3 DNA reads as TGCGCCAGCAGCTTGGGGGAGACAGGGGCCGAGCAGTACTTC.

This clone was found once. The V call is TRBV28, the J call TRBJ2-7; 14 positions agree with TRBD2. In germline, CDR1 is MDHEN, CDR2 SYDVKM. V lost 0 bases, J lost 7 bases, and 26 bases stayed unmatched. The CDR3 totals 23 residues. In DNA form, the CDR3 reads TGTGCCAGCAGTTTATGGTCGTTAGGGGGGACTAGCGGGAGTTCCCTCTCGTACAGGGAGCAGTACTTC. Translated: CASSLWSLGGTSGSSLSYREQYF.